The next 4 T cell receptor beta chains were all read from a single sample in a study of cytomegalovirus exposure and HLA in healthy donors. The PCR contained 60 Vbeta and 13 Jbeta primers. Data came from immunoSEQ multiplex PCR; TCRdb stores just in-frame clones and leaves some out. The sample includes 150,000 to 250,000 clones, around three quarters of them seen just once. Sequencing was done on a sample of PBMCs. The receptors shown here come from a woman younger than 45 in good health and CMV-seropositive.

The chain recombines TRBV4-1 with TRBJ2-4; 12 nucleotides align to TRBD1. Trimming took 0 bases from V and 6 from J; bases not matched to a gene: 6. Germline V gives CDR1 MGHRA, CDR2 YSYEKL. This CDR3 contains 17 residues. The CDR3 DNA follows: TGCGCCAGCAGCCAAGAAGGGACAGGGGGCCTTGGAAACATTCAGTACTTC. Residues: CASSQEGTGGLGNIQYF.

The chain links TRBV9 to TRBJ2-2; no clear D gene. Germline CDR1 is SGDLS and CDR2 is YYNGEE. The CDR3 has 15 amino acids. The ends were cut back, 4 bases at V and 6 bases at J, with 16 bases in the middle. The CDR3 protein is CASSPSPRIPGELFF. CDR3 coding DNA: TGTGCCAGCAGCCCCTCACCCAGGATTCCCGGGGAGCTGTTTTTT.

The chain couples TRBV11-3 to TRBJ2-7; 7 positions agree with TRBD1. This CDR3 region has 14 residues. The V gene's germline CDR1 is SGHNT and CDR2 YENEEA. V gave up 2 bases and J gave up 1 base; unmatched junction bases: 2. The CDR3 DNA reads TGTGCCAGCAGCTTACAGGACAGGTCCTACGAGCAGTACTTC. Translated: CASSLQDRSYEQYF.

The chain employs TRBV10-1 and TRBJ2-1, with 8 bases fitting TRBD1. Germline CDR1 reads WNHNN; CDR2 reads SYGVQD (reference sequence). The junction had 4 bases not matched to a gene; V was cut back by 2 bases and J by 4 bases. The CDR3 contains 15 residues. The CDR3 DNA is TGCGCCAGCAGTGAGGGACAGGGTGGTTACAATGAGCAGTTCTTC. It translates to CASSEGQGGYNEQFF.